This is a list of T cell receptor beta chains from one sample in a study of cytomegalovirus exposure and HLA in healthy donors. Generated by immunoSEQ multiplex PCR, the TCRdb table keeps only in-frame clones and is missing some. The sample features about 83,000 clones, with 3% to 4.5% in its top ten. The sample taken for sequencing was PBMCs. These TCRs come from a man in his late teens or twenties in good health and CMV-seropositive. CDR3s leave out the opening cysteine and the closing phenylalanine or tryptophan. The D gene is left open where the match is weak.

j_call,v_call,d_call,cdr3_aa
TRBJ2-2,TRBV10-3,NA,ATAAKNTGELF
TRBJ2-7,TRBV7-9,TRBD1,ASSLSPRGLGEQY
TRBJ1-1,TRBV27,NA,ASSLQGWTEAF
TRBJ2-1,TRBV7-3,NA,ASGSGSSSYNEQF
TRBJ1-5,TRBV27,TRBD1,ASSGQGETNQPQH
TRBJ2-3,TRBV19,TRBD2,ASSISGTSGGTDTQY
TRBJ2-7,TRBV28,NA,ASRGRGLNSYEQY
TRBJ2-3,TRBV6-1,NA,ASSESRGLRDTQY
TRBJ1-5,TRBV2,TRBD1,ASSEKGTVYSNQPQH
TRBJ2-3,TRBV7-2,NA,ASSPTSYTTKTDTQY
NA,TRBV18,NA,ASSPNAQGSYEQY
TRBJ1-6,TRBV2,NA,ASSERGYSYNSPLH
TRBJ2-1,TRBV19,TRBD1,ASSIQGDNEQF
TRBJ2-2,TRBV7-2,NA,ASSLYRVALIAGELF
TRBJ1-1,TRBV7-9,TRBD1,ASSRIITGDTEAF
TRBJ1-4,TRBV9,TRBD1,ASSGTGGTDEKLF
TRBJ2-7,TRBV6-5,NA,ASRSHLGQPTMWF
TRBJ2-7,TRBV5-1,NA,ASSARTVGRNEQY
TRBJ1-6,TRBV10-2,TRBD1,ASSTFGTGGARSPLH
TRBJ2-7,TRBV5-1,TRBD1,ASSLPGTGGEQY
TRBJ1-4,TRBV2,NA,ASSPLVIGEKLF
TRBJ2-7,TRBV25-1,TRBD1,ASSEQGQVSYEQY
TRBJ1-1,TRBV28,NA,ASRGGGPMNTEAF
TRBJ1-3,TRBV7-2,NA,ASSKDAGSSGNTIY
TRBJ2-7,TRBV5-5,NA,ASSFGGLYEQY